This TCR beta chain came from a study of a mutant IDH1 vaccine in newly diagnosed glioma. In the study overall: Vaccination was launched 4-6 weeks after radiotherapy alone, or with temozolomide cycles.

This CDR3 contains 13 residues. The trim removed 2 bases at V and 5 bases at J, leaving 3 bases unmatched. Germline V CDR1 and CDR2: SGDLS, YYNGEE. Here immunoSEQ multiplex PCR was the method, and the copy in TCRdb shows in-frame clones only, minus some. The repertoire consists of more than 55,000 clones, with 80% to 85% occurring once and the leading ten covering about 4.2%. Stated time point: week 35, safety follow-up. Vaccinated patients received 300 ug of mutant IDH1 20-mer peptide per dose, with topical imiquimod. In the case of this clone: Its target is unknown.

The chain uses TRBV9 and TRBJ2-7; TRBD1 agrees at 8 bases. The clonotype originates from a man aged 25 to 45 with glioma. Sequences were derived from PBMCs, sampled from a glioma patient whose treatment included an IDH1 peptide vaccine. The CDR3 reads CASSVGQGNEQYF. The CDR3 DNA is TGTGCCAGCAGCGTCGGACAGGGTAACGAGCAGTACTTC.